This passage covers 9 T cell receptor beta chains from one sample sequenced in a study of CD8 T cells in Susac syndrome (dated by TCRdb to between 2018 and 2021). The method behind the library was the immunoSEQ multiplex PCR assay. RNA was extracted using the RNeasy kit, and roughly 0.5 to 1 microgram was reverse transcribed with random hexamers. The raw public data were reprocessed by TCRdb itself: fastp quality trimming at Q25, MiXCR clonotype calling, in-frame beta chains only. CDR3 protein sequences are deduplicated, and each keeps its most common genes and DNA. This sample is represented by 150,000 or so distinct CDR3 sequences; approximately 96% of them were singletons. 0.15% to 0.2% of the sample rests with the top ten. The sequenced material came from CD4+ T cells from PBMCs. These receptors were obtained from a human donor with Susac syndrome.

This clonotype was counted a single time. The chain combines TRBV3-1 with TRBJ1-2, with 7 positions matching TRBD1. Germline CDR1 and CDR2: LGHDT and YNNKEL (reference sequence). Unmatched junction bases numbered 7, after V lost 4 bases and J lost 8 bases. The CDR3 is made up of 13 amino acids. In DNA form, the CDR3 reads TGTGCCAGCAGCCTCGACAGGGACGGAGGCTACACCTTC. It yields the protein CASSLDRDGGYTF.

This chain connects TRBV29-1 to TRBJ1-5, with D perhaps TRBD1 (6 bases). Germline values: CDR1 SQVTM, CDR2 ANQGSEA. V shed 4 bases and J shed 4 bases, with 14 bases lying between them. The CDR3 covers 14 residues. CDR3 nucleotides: TGCAGCGTTGTATTACAGGGCTTTAATCAGCCCCAGCATTTT. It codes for CSVVLQGFNQPQHF.

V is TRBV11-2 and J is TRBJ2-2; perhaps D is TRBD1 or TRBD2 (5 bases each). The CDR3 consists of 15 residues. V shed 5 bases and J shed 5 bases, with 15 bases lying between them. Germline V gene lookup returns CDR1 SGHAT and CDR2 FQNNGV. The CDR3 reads CASSPLAGGTGELFF. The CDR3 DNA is TGTGCCAGCAGCCCTCTCGCTGGGGGAACCGGGGAGCTGTTTTTT.

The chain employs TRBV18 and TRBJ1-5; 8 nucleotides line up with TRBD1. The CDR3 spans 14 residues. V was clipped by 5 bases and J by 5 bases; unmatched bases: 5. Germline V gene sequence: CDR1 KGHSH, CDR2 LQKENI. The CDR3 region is CASSKDRGDQPQHF. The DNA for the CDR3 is TGTGCCAGCTCAAAAGACAGGGGTGATCAGCCCCAGCATTTT.

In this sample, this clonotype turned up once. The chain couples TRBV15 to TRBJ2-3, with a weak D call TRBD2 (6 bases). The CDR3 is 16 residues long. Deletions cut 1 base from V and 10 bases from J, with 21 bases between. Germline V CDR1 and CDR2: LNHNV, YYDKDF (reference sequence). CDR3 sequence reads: CATSRGYPGRGGSQYF. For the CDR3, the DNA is TGTGCCACCAGCAGAGGATATCCGGGACGTGGAGGGTCGCAGTATTTT.

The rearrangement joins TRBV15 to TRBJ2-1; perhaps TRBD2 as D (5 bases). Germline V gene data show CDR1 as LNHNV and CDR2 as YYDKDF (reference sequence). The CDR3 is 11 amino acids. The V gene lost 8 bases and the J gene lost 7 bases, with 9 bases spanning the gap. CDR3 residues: CATERANEQFF. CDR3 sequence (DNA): TGTGCCACCGAGAGGGCTAATGAGCAGTTCTTC.

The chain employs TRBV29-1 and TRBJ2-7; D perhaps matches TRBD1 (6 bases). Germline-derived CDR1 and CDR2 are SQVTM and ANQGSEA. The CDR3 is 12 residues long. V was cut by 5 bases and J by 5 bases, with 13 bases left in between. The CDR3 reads CSVLSQGHEQYF. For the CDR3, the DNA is TGCAGCGTTCTGTCGCAGGGGCACGAGCAGTACTTC.

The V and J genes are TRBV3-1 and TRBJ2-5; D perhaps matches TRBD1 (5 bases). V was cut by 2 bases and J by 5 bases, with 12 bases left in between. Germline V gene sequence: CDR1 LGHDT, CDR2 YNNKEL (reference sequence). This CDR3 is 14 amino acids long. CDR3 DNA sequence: TGTGCCAGCAGCCAAATACCAGGGCGGGAGACCCAGTACTTC. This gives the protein CASSQIPGRETQYF.

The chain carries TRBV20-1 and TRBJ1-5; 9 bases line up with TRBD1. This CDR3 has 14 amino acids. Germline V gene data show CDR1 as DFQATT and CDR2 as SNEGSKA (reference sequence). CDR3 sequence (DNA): TGCTCGGTAGGACAGGGGTCCGGCAATCAGCCCCAGCATTTT. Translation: CSVGQGSGNQPQHF.